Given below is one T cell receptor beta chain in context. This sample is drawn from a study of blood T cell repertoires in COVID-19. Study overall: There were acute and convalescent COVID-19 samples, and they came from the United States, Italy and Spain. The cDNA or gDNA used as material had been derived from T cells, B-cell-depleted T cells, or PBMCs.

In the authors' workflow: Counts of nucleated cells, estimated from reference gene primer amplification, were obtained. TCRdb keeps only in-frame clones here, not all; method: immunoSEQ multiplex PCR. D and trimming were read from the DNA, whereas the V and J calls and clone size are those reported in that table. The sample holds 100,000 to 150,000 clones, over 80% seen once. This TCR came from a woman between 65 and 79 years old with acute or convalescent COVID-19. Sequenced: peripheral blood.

For the CDR3, the DNA is TGTGCCAGCAGTCCAGGACAGGCGCGTGAAAAACTGTTTTTT. This codes for CASSPGQAREKLFF. V and J are TRBV28 and TRBJ1-4; 7 nucleotides align to TRBD1. Germline V gene sequence: CDR1 MDHEN, CDR2 SYDVKM. This CDR3 is 14 amino acids long. The trim removed 5 bases at V and 7 bases at J, leaving 7 bases unmatched.